This T cell receptor beta chain came from a study of T cell responses to AZD1222 COVID-19 vaccine. Only one count was recorded for this clone. The antigen is unknown. Findings of the study overall: Clonal diversity may have been underestimated, and the donors were mostly white British, with more females than males.

Trimming took 6 bases from V and 1 from J, leaving 11 bases between them. Per germline, CDR1 SNHLY and CDR2 FYNNEI. CDR3 size: 14 residues. Data came from immunoSEQ multiplex PCR; TCRdb stores just in-frame clones and leaves some out. The profile shows approximately 75,000 clones, over 75% of them singletons. The chain uses TRBV2 and TRBJ2-3; D might be TRBD2 (6 bases). The sequences come from peripheral blood, collected 28 days after the second AZD1222 dose. This receptor was obtained from an adult who received the AZD1222 COVID-19 vaccine. The CDR3, as DNA: TGTGCCAGCAGACGGGGGTTGCGCACAGATACGCAGTATTTT. Protein product: CASRRGLRTDTQYF.